This TCR beta chain was captured by sequencing in a study of blood T cell repertoires in COVID-19. Overall study context: Collection of acute and convalescent COVID-19 samples took place in the United States, Italy and Spain.

Trimming pared 6 bases from V and 1 base from J, leaving 3 bases between. The CDR3 is 11 amino acids. Looked up from germline, CDR1 is LNHDA and CDR2 is SQIVND (reference sequence). Sequenced by immunoSEQ multiplex PCR; TCRdb stores in-frame clones only, minus some. The sample includes hundreds of thousands of clones, 85% to 90% of them seen just once. The chain has TRBV19 and TRBJ1-1; D unclear. Source material: peripheral blood. This clonotype was sampled from a woman in her 70s with COVID-19, enrolled during active disease. The CDR3 DNA reads as TGTGCCAGTAGACAGAACACTGAAGCTTTCTTT. Its translation: CASRQNTEAFF. Drawing the rest from reference TRBV19 and TRBJ1-1, the complete variable domain is DGGITQSPKYLFRKEGQNVTLSCEQNLNHDAMYWYRQDPGQGLRLIYYSQIVNDFQKGDIAEGYSVSREKKESFPLTVTSAQKNPTAFYLCASRQNTEAFFGQGTRLTVV.